This T cell receptor beta chain was recorded in a study of post-analysis software for immune sequencing data. Study-wide points: Those with multiple sclerosis, the patient group, showed significantly lower normalized Chao1 diversity than controls. Five or six TRBV segments were significantly more frequent in patients than in controls. TRBV5-6, TRBV5-1 and TRBV20-1 were among these segments.

Built from TCR beta cDNA, the libraries had unique molecular identifiers in them. TCRdb re-analysed the PCR reads in MiXCR, keeping a single row per CDR3 protein. Of some 890,000 distinct CDR3 sequences in the sample, roughly half were seen once. Germline V gene sequence: CDR1 SEHNR, CDR2 FQNEAQ (reference sequence). After removal of 4 bases from V and 0 bases from J, the junction contained 9 bases not matched to a gene. The CDR3 length is 17 residues. On this clonotype: Antigen unknown.

The chain has TRBV7-9 and TRBJ2-4, with 7 nucleotides matching TRBD1. Sequences were obtained from blood. This sequence was found in a girl aged 5-17 years with multiple sclerosis. The CDR3 DNA reads as TGTGCCAGCAGCTACCTCGGGACAGAGCTAGCCAAAAACATTCAGTACTTC. It yields the protein CASSYLGTELAKNIQYF.